This TCR beta chain originates from a study of cytomegalovirus exposure and HLA in healthy donors listed by TCRdb under 2017. Regarding the complete study: An earlier analysis of approximately 550 of the donors reported approximately 290 Gb of sequence data and approximately 110 million unique TCR beta sequences from some 180 million T cells. An early release that covered roughly 600 HLA-typed donors contained around 330 gigabases of sequencing data and roughly 84 million unique TCR sequences. Among the 398 genotyped donors, around 81% belonged to the genetic ancestry cluster associated with self-reported Caucasian donors. The study was designed to test whether signatures of past pathogen exposure could be identified by cataloging public T cell receptors. Using immunosequencing, the study profiled T cell repertoires from 500 to 800 subjects and related those repertoires to cytomegalovirus serostatus. A separate validation cohort of approximately 120 different subjects was used in addition to the roughly 670-subject first cohort. To predict cytomegalovirus infection status, the study brought together high-throughput TCR immunosequencing, statistical association of individual TCRs with disease status, and machine learning. A later analysis re-examined previously published TCR beta repertoires from just over 650 donors and added high-resolution HLA genotyping to investigate patterns of TCR occurrence. Rather than using new phenotypic data, the later analysis identified candidate immune exposures from TCR beta sequences and from how often those sequences occurred across donors. To decide whether each TCR beta V gene segment behaved as functional or pseudogenic, an earlier analysis of over 500 of the donors relied on high-throughput TCR beta sequencing. Donor age, sex, ethnicity and CMV serostatus were compiled alongside the repertoire data. Genome-wide SNP genotypes for about 55% of the roughly 670 donors were used in a later genetic analysis, which treated that subset as a discovery cohort. Every repertoire in the discovery cohort had been generated on one and the same sequencing platform. Both class I and class II loci were covered by HLA typing, at four-digit resolution. The number of typed donors differed by locus: roughly 629-640 for A, B, C, DRB1 and DQB1; roughly 510 for DQA1; over 600 for DPA1; and approximately 450 for DPB1. A few DR-DQ haplotypes were treated as single units for association and clustering because of strong linkage in the cohort. Across about 370 genotyped donors of the cohort, an average of roughly 230,000 unique TCR beta nucleotide sequences per donor were sequenced, and approximately 19% of those sequences were non-productive.

The investigation overall reported the following: Three of the identified cytomegalovirus-associated TCR beta chains were confirmed in vitro to be specific for cytomegalovirus antigens. In a later analysis, several top co-occurrence clusters were reported to appear linked to parvovirus B19, influenza, CMV and Epstein-Barr virus. Compared with the roughly 670-donor mean, donors in an Asian-associated ancestry cluster had fewer N-insertions in productive TCRs, according to a later genetic analysis. Some IMGT-functional V segments, including TRBV6-2 and TRBV6-3, could not be distinguished by the 87-base-pair reads and were therefore excluded. In a later analysis, TCR association rates were found to vary across HLA loci, with the most associated TCRs seen for DRB1 alleles and the fewest for HLA-C alleles. Only TCR beta chains were sequenced in this cohort, and the absence of alpha or paired-chain data limited detectable features. The classifier was reported to diagnose cytomegalovirus status with high specificity and sensitivity in both the original cohort and the validation cohort. Specific HLA alleles were associated with 15,000 to 20,000 TCR beta sequences at a false discovery rate of 0.05 in a later analysis. The presence/absence analyses assumed that sequencing depth was roughly uniform across donors, and that assumption may not be true. The earlier analysis of approximately 590 of the donors excluded 15 to 20 rarely observed V segments, including chromosome 9 orphons, because counts were too low. An association between a missense DCLRE1C variant and V-gene and J-gene trimming of TCR beta chains was found in a later genetic analysis and replicated in an independent cohort. Compared with equally common non-associated chains, HLA-associated TCR beta chains in a later analysis were more clonally expanded and had lower generation probabilities. Immune exposure information for the cohort was limited to CMV serostatus. According to the authors, the approach could potentially be generalized to other disease states and immunological phenotypes. Broadly in line with IMGT annotations, most TCR beta V segments showed up in productive rearrangements about 87% or about 30% of the time in an earlier analysis of around 600 of the donors. A group of highly shared sequence variants was considered likely to be a technical artifact of the sequencing pipeline. In the study, approximately 150 TCR beta chains were listed as associated with cytomegalovirus. Assigning TCR associations to individual alleles was difficult when HLA alleles, especially DR and DQ, strongly co-occurred. A further reported finding was that TCR beta sequences accurately predicted the HLA-A and HLA-B alleles for most subjects in the first cohort. Correlated functional status among segregating V segments might reflect linkage disequilibrium, but an unknown experimental factor could not be ruled out. Most CMV-associated TCR beta chains appeared to be HLA-restricted in a later analysis, and the HLA associations seemed to be driven largely by CMV exposure. Most TCR sequences were seen in very few donors, while some public TCRs were found in many individuals. Because some donors lacked HLA typing at each locus, the association tests relied only on the typed subset.

This clone came up once. Its recognized antigen is unknown. Nothing much larger sits one base from this clone, and base qualities are not available. Sequences SGHDT (CDR1) and YYEEEE (CDR2) are obtained from the germline V gene. The junction shows trimming of 7 bases on V and 3 bases on J, and the gene matches do not reach 8 bases of it. The CDR3 numbers 16 residues from cysteine through phenylalanine. Only the CDR3 part of the read is kept: 48 bases, read in frame from the first base. Library construction relied on the immunoSEQ multiplex PCR assay. For the multiplex PCR, a mixture combining 60 forward primers for TCR Vbeta segments and 13 reverse primers for TCR Jbeta segments was used. A multiplex PCR assay on genomic DNA amplified the CDR3 region of rearranged TCR beta genes. The Illumina HiSeq System was used to sequence the amplified TCR beta libraries as 87-base-pair reads. Per the original workflow: Across the 600 to 700 repertoires, a later analysis counted approximately 83 million unique TCR beta chains, 9.5 million to 12 million of which were shared by at least two donors. Raw reads were error-corrected and collapsed into unique sequences by a nearest-neighbor algorithm in which closely related sequences were merged to remove PCR and sequencing errors. Alignment of CDR3 sequences to IMGT reference sequences was used to assign V, D and J gene segments. Each retained sequence needed at least a six-nucleotide match to both a V gene segment and a J gene segment. A rearrangement was called productive if the CDR3 had no stop codons and remained in frame with V and J, and every other rearrangement was called non-productive. Following IMGT convention, CDR3 was defined as the stretch from the second conserved V-encoded cysteine to the conserved J-encoded phenylalanine. The earlier analysis of about 620 of the donors excluded sequences that lacked an unambiguous match to a single V gene segment. An earlier analysis of 587 of the donors classified V segments as functional when productive rearrangements were above 56.7% and as segregating when the standard deviation between donors was above 5%. To diagnose cytomegalovirus status from the catalog of TCR beta chain sequences, a statistical classification framework was built. A later analysis assigned V and J genes by comparing TCR nucleotide sequences with IMGT/GENE-DB human TR gene sequences. In a later analysis, CDR3 sequences and most-parsimonious VDJ recombination scenarios were assigned using the TCRdist pipeline. In a later analysis, each TCR beta chain was defined by its CDR3 amino acid sequence together with its V-gene family, and reads lacking a unique V-gene family were excluded. As a way to deal with suspected cross-contamination and a sequencing artifact, a later analysis dropped 450 to 700 nucleotide sequences that were highly shared and had low generation probability. In a later analysis, a clonal expansion index for each public chain was calculated from normalized within-repertoire ranks of inferred template counts. In a later analysis, generation probabilities were computed using a VDJ recombination model fitted to out-of-frame rearrangements, and the results were checked against IGoR. In a later analysis, TCR-TCR, TCR-HLA and TCR-CMV co-occurrence was scored with hypergeometric tests, and a repertoire-size bias correction was applied to TCR pairs. False discovery rates were estimated in a later analysis by permuting HLA or CMV assignments 20 times. In a later analysis, co-occurring TCRs were grouped using DBSCAN, and TCRdist sequence similarity was added for clustering within HLA-allele-positive subsets. Repertoires with fewer than 30,000 or more than 120,000 public chains were left out of co-occurrence clustering, as were a handful of repertoires with anomalous nucleotide sharing. In its TCRdb copy, this immuneACCESS table keeps in-frame sequences only and misses some clones. Where compared with another copy, unresolved V genes explain less than half of these, and the others have no known cause. The DNA was the basis for D and trimming; V, J and clone size are from that table. Across this sample there are 90,000 to 100,000 clones, with 65% to 85% seen only once. Roughly 3.8% of the sample lies in the top ten.

The cohort was made up of 650 to 700 healthy bone marrow donors. Cohort members were all nominally healthy when sampled, although unrecorded immune exposures were likely present. The donor tested CMV seronegative, placing the donor among the 350 to 400 seronegative members of the cohort. A peripheral blood sample was collected from each donor, and TCR beta sequencing was performed on peripheral blood mononuclear cells. The Qiagen DNeasy Blood Extraction Kit was used to extract genomic DNA from the blood cell samples. The clonotype originates from a man aged 45 to 65 in good health and CMV-seronegative. This chain joins TRBV5-6 to TRBJ2-1, with 12 bases in between that match TRBD2. Sequencing was performed on PBMCs. Here is the DNA: TGTGCCAGCCTCCCTAGCGGGAGGGAGGGCTACAATGAGCAGTTCTTC. This yields the protein CASLPSGREGYNEQFF.